The 20 T cell receptor beta chains reported below all come from one sample, sequenced in a study of blood T cell repertoires in COVID-19. The protocol was immunoSEQ multiplex PCR, while the TCRdb copy is restricted to in-frame clones and leaves out a portion. Of 100,000 to 150,000 clones listed, around 76% are singletons. Source material: peripheral blood. The origin of the receptors is a man aged 55 to 70 with acute or convalescent COVID-19.

This rearrangement joins TRBV30 to TRBJ1-2, with D perhaps TRBD1 (6 bases). Trimming took off 4 bases at V and 0 bases at J, with 15 bases between the two ends. The CDR3 is made up of 15 amino acids. The V gene's germline CDR1 is GTSNPN and CDR2 SVGIG (reference sequence). For the CDR3, the DNA is TGTGCCTGGAATAACAACAGGGAGTCTAACTATGGCTACACCTTC. Translation: CAWNNNRESNYGYTF.

With regard to this clone: The junction does not match germline at one end; this may be a read error. The V gene is TRBV19, the J gene TRBJ2-1, with 7 bases identical to TRBD2. Looked up from germline, CDR1 is LNHDA and CDR2 is SQIVND (reference sequence). The CDR3 runs to 14 residues. In DNA, the CDR3 is TGTACCAGTACCCCCAGCGGGGTTAACAATGAGCAGTTCTTC. Its translation is CTSTPSGVNNEQFF.

The chain has TRBV7-9 and TRBJ2-2; no reliable D call. V lost 8 bases, J lost 6 bases, and 10 bases lay in between. Germline CDR1 is SEHNR and CDR2 is FQNEAQ (reference sequence). CDR3 length: 12 residues. The chain's CDR3 is CASESQAGELFF. In nucleotides, the CDR3 is TGTGCCAGCGAGAGTCAGGCCGGGGAGCTGTTTTTT.

This clone has only a few counts. The same CDR3 is also encoded by other DNA sequences in this sample. This chain connects TRBV30 to TRBJ1-1; perhaps TRBD1 as D (5 bases). The CDR3 runs to 11 residues. The ends were cut back, 5 bases at V and 5 bases at J, with 9 bases in the middle. CDR1 is GTSNPN, CDR2 SVGIG, per germline (reference sequence). CDR3 in amino acids: CAWSRGTEAFF. The CDR3 DNA sequence: TGTGCCTGGTCCCGGGGGACTGAAGCTTTCTTT.

The chain has TRBV27 and TRBJ1-1; D call uncertain. CDR3 length: 12 amino acids. The ends were cut back, 5 bases at V and 3 bases at J, with 7 bases in the middle. Germline V gene lookup returns CDR1 MNHEY and CDR2 SMNVEV (reference sequence). The CDR3 DNA reads TGTGCCAGCAGTGCCCGGGACACTGAAGCTTTCTTT. Its protein is CASSARDTEAFF.

This clone was observed a single time. This sequence joins TRBV6-6 and TRBJ1-2; D perhaps matches TRBD1 (6 bases). The V end was cut by 5 bases, the J end by 3 bases, with 13 bases between. Germline loops: CDR1 MNHNY, CDR2 SVGAGI (reference sequence). The CDR3 totals 14 residues. The CDR3 DNA is TGTGCCAGCAGTCCACGGGACAAGCACTATGGCTACACCTTC. Translating it yields CASSPRDKHYGYTF.

The chain recombines TRBV5-4 with TRBJ1-2; perhaps TRBD1 as D (5 bases). Germline CDR1 reads SGHNT; CDR2 reads YYREEE (reference sequence). The CDR3 totals 14 residues. The V gene lost 0 bases and the J gene lost 8 bases, with 14 bases spanning the gap. The CDR3 loop is CASSLEGTTRGYTF. As DNA, the CDR3 is TGTGCCAGCAGCTTGGAAGGGACTACGAGAGGCTACACCTTC. The complete variable domain, with remaining parts taken from reference TRBV5-4 and TRBJ1-2, reads ETGVTQSPTHLIKTRGQQVTLRCSSQSGHNTVSWYQQALGQGPQFIFQYYREEENGRGNFPPRFSGLQFPNYSSELNVNALELDDSALYLCASSLEGTTRGYTFGSGTRLTVV.

The chain links TRBV12-3 or TRBV12-4 to TRBJ2-2; possibly TRBD2 for D (6 bases). This CDR3 has 13 amino acids. V gave up 11 bases and J gave up 1 base, with 11 bases separating them. The CDR3 loop reads CASGVLNTGELFF. CDR3 coding DNA: TGTGCCTCGGGAGTGCTGAACACCGGGGAGCTGTTTTTT.

This clone turned up a few times. The chain uses TRBV4-2 and TRBJ1-6; 7 bases fit TRBD1. V shed 4 bases, J shed 10 bases, and the junction held 4 bases outside the gene matches. Germline lookup yields CDR1 LGHNA and CDR2 YNFKEQ. The CDR3 has 13 residues. The CDR3 DNA follows: TGTGCCAGCAGCCTGACAGGGAAGTCACCCCTCCACTTT. Amino acids: CASSLTGKSPLHF.

J is TRBJ2-1 and V is TRBV4-1; TRBD2 agrees at 9 bases. With V trimmed by 0 bases and J by 2 bases, 8 bases remained unmatched. CDR1 MGHRA and CDR2 YSYEKL come from the germline V gene. The length of the CDR3 is 18 residues. CDR3 DNA: TGCGCCAGCAGCCAAGATTCCTTGCTAGCGGGAACCTACAATGAGCAGTTCTTC. Its protein is CASSQDSLLAGTYNEQFF.

The genes are TRBV27 and TRBJ2-3; D gene unclear. Trimming took off 3 bases at V and 2 bases at J, with 15 bases between the two ends. Germline V gives CDR1 MNHEY, CDR2 SMNVEV (reference sequence). The CDR3 has 16 amino acids. This CDR3 is CASSFSGLPLTDTQYF. The CDR3, as DNA: TGTGCCAGCAGTTTTTCAGGTCTTCCTCTCACAGATACGCAGTATTTT.

The rearrangement links TRBV5-1 to TRBJ2-7; 8 bases are shared with TRBD1. The CDR3 has 15 residues. V lost 2 bases and J lost 5; bases outside the gene matches: 9. CDR1 SGHRS and CDR2 YFSETQ come from the germline V gene. CDR3 nucleotide sequence: TGCGCCAGCAGCTTATTGGCAGGGGGCGAACACGAGCAGTACTTC. Amino acid sequence: CASSLLAGGEHEQYF.

This chain links TRBV5-1 with TRBJ2-7; no reliable D call. The CDR3 loop spans 14 amino acids. The ends were cut back, 0 bases at V and 5 bases at J, with 12 bases in the middle. Germline lookup yields CDR1 SGHRS and CDR2 YFSETQ. The CDR3 region has the DNA TGCGCCAGCAGCTTGGGTCAGGTGGCCGACGAGCAGTACTTC. This encodes CASSLGQVADEQYF. Supplemented by reference TRBV5-1 and TRBJ2-7, the full variable domain reads KAGVTQTPRYLIKTRGQQVTLSCSPISGHRSVSWYQQTPGQGLQFLFEYFSETQRNKGNFPGRFSGRQFSNSRSEMNVSTLELGDSALYLCASSLGQVADEQYFGPGTRLTVT.

The chain joins TRBV12-3 or TRBV12-4 to TRBJ2-3, with TRBD2 matching 7 bases. The V gene end was trimmed by 2 bases and the J gene end by 8 bases; junction bases not matched to a gene: 1. This CDR3 comprises 12 residues. CDR3 protein: CASSLSGTTQYF. CDR3 bases: TGTGCCAGCAGTTTAAGCGGGACTACGCAGTATTTT.

This clone is a singleton in its sample. V is TRBV28 and J is TRBJ1-2; 7 bases map to TRBD1. The CDR3 totals 15 residues. Germline V gene lookup returns CDR1 MDHEN and CDR2 SYDVKM. V trimming: 5 bases; J trimming: 5 bases; junction bases outside the gene matches: 11. CDR3 DNA sequence: TGTGCCAGCAGTAGCCCGGGACAGTCTCCTTATGGCTACACCTTC. The encoded protein is CASSSPGQSPYGYTF.

On this clone: Compared with germline, one end of the junction differs, possibly owing to a read error. The chain joins TRBV27 to TRBJ1-1, with TRBD1 matching 7 bases. Germline-derived CDR1 and CDR2 are MNHEY and SMNVEV (reference sequence). This CDR3 has 13 amino acids. The CDR3 is CASSSGGNAEAFF. The CDR3 DNA follows: TGTGCCAGCAGTTCAGGGGGGAACGCTGAAGCTTTCTTT.

The CDR3 spells CASSWGTGGQDQPQHF. CDR3 sequence (DNA): TGCGCCAGCAGCTGGGGGACAGGAGGCCAGGATCAGCCCCAGCATTTT. This chain connects TRBV5-1 to TRBJ1-5; 8 positions match TRBD1. With V trimmed by 3 bases and J by 5 bases, 10 bases remained unmatched. The germline V gene has CDR1 SGHRS and CDR2 YFSETQ. CDR3 length equals 16 residues.

V gene TRBV24-1 combines with J gene TRBJ1-4, with D maybe TRBD1 (5 bases). Germline loops: CDR1 KGHDR, CDR2 SFDVKD. V was shortened by 2 bases and J by 13 bases, with 13 bases between the two germline ends. The CDR3 loop spans 13 amino acids. The CDR3 coding sequence is TGTGCCACCAGTGATTCGGGACTCTCCGGACTGTTTTTT. This gives the protein CATSDSGLSGLFF.

This clone was picked up a small number of times. In DNA, the CDR3 is TGTGCCAGCAGGGGACAGACCTCCTACAATGAGCAGTTCTTC. It yields the protein CASRGQTSYNEQFF. This chain uses TRBV2 with TRBJ2-1; 7 bases fit TRBD1. This CDR3 has 14 residues. Germline trimming cut 6 bases from V and 0 bases from J; bases unmatched to any gene: 2. The germline gives CDR1 SNHLY, CDR2 FYNNEI.

The V and J genes are TRBV18 and TRBJ1-3; 9 bases are a match to TRBD1. Per germline, CDR1 KGHSH and CDR2 LQKENI. The length of the CDR3 is 16 residues. V lost 4 bases, J lost 0 bases, and 4 bases stayed unmatched. CDR3 sequence reads: CASSRGQGSSGNTIYF. For the CDR3, the DNA is TGTGCCAGCTCACGGGGACAGGGAAGCTCTGGAAACACCATATATTTT.